Shown below are 10 T cell receptor beta chains from a single sample sequenced in a study of blood T cell repertoires in COVID-19 (TCRdb year 2020). The method behind the library was the immunoSEQ multiplex PCR assay. Entries here come from immuneACCESS through TCRdb and include only in-frame sequences with V and J called. Some clones fail to appear in such tables; in the studies checked, an unresolved V gene covers under half of the shortfall, and the cause of the remainder is unknown. The sample table lists 160,000 or so clones, approximately 80% of them with a count of one. The ten top clones hold over 12% of the sample. Sequenced: PBMCs or T cells enriched from blood (not recorded which). Source of these receptors: a man aged 45-65 years who had recovered from COVID-19.

V and J are TRBV9 and TRBJ1-1; 9 bases line up with TRBD1. Per the germline V gene, CDR1 is SGDLS and CDR2 is YYNGEE. The CDR3 runs to 18 residues. After removal of 0 bases from V and 0 bases from J, the junction contained 9 bases not matched to a gene. The DNA for the CDR3 is TGTGCCAGCAGCGTAGCCGTCGGGGGACAGGGATTGAACACTGAAGCTTTCTTT. Protein: CASSVAVGGQGLNTEAFF.

The chain employs TRBV11-2 and TRBJ2-3, with 9 bases matching TRBD2. Germline CDR1 reads SGHAT; CDR2 reads FQNNGV. This CDR3 comprises 17 residues. Trimming took 8 bases from V and 4 from J; bases not matched to a gene: 16. CDR3 residues: CASPPPGRGGLSDTQYF. The DNA of the CDR3 is TGTGCCAGCCCCCCACCGGGGCGGGGGGGCCTTTCAGATACGCAGTATTTT.

The gene calls are TRBV28 and TRBJ2-7; D may be TRBD2 (5 bases). V lost 3 bases and J 5 bases, leaving 11 bases between the germline ends. The CDR3 runs to 13 residues. The germline gives CDR1 MDHEN, CDR2 SYDVKM. The CDR3 is CASSFRGRDEQYF. CDR3 coding DNA: TGTGCCAGCAGTTTTCGGGGTAGAGACGAGCAGTACTTC.

The chain links TRBV7-2 to TRBJ2-1, with 11 bases lining up with TRBD2. The V gene end was trimmed by 4 bases and the J gene end by 6 bases; junction bases not matched to a gene: 5. This CDR3 has 15 amino acids. Germline-derived CDR1 and CDR2 are SGHTA and FQGNSA. The CDR3 loop is CASSSSGLAGNEQFF. CDR3 sequence (DNA): TGTGCCAGCAGCTCATCCGGACTAGCGGGCAATGAGCAGTTCTTC. Looking up the rest from reference TRBV7-2 and TRBJ2-1 gives the full variable domain: GAGVSQSPSNKVTEKGKDVELRCDPISGHTALYWYRQSLGQGLEFLIYFQGNSAPDKSGLPSDRFSAERTGGSVSTLTIQRTQQEDSAVYLCASSSSGLAGNEQFFGPGTRLTVL.

V gene TRBV27 combines with J gene TRBJ2-7, with 7 bases aligning to TRBD1. Per germline, CDR1 MNHEY and CDR2 SMNVEV (reference sequence). V was clipped by 4 bases and J by 3 bases; unmatched bases: 9. The CDR3 totals 15 residues. The CDR3 DNA reads as TGTGCCAGCAGTTCGTCAGAGGGGGCGTTCTACGAGCAGTACTTC. Amino acids: CASSSSEGAFYEQYF.

V is TRBV7-9 and J is TRBJ2-1; TRBD1 matches at 7 bases. CDR1 and CDR2 (germline): SEHNR, FQNEAQ (reference sequence). This CDR3 contains 19 residues. Trimming took 5 bases from V and 0 from J; bases not matched to a gene: 16. The CDR3 region is CASSPFVPLTGSSYNEQFF. CDR3 DNA sequence: TGTGCCAGCAGCCCCTTTGTCCCCCTGACAGGGAGCTCCTACAATGAGCAGTTCTTC.

This chain joins TRBV5-6 and TRBJ1-3; 9 bases match TRBD1. CDR1 is SGHDT and CDR2 is YYEEEE in the germline V gene. The V and J ends lost 4 bases and 0 bases, in that order; junction bases with no gene match: 14. This CDR3 contains 19 residues. The CDR3: CASSPMGAGTGTSGNTIYF. CDR3 bases: TGTGCCAGCAGCCCCATGGGGGCCGGGACAGGGACCTCTGGAAACACCATATATTTT.

The chain couples TRBV29-1 to TRBJ1-4, with 8 bases fitting TRBD1. From germline, CDR1 is SQVTM and CDR2 ANQGSEA. The CDR3 is 13 amino acids. The V segment lost 7 bases and the J segment 8 bases; nucleotides outside the gene matches: 9. Written as DNA, the CDR3 is TGCAGCGGTGAGACAGGGGAGGGCGAAAAACTGTTTTTT. This sequence encodes CSGETGEGEKLFF.

CDR3 sequence reads: CASSFQGELGTEAFF. The DNA of the CDR3 is TGTGCCAGCAGCTTTCAGGGGGAGCTTGGCACTGAAGCTTTCTTT. The rearrangement uses TRBV7-6 and TRBJ1-1; 7 bases fit TRBD1. In germline, CDR1 is SGHVS, CDR2 FNYEAQ. J was trimmed by 4 bases and V by 3 bases; bases with no gene match: 8. The CDR3 totals 15 residues.

This chain joins TRBV7-6 and TRBJ2-3, with 11 bases fitting TRBD2. The CDR3 is 15 residues long. V lost 4 bases and J lost 4; bases outside the gene matches: 4. Germline-derived CDR1 and CDR2 are SGHVS and FNYEAQ. The CDR3 protein is CASSWGLAAPDTQYF. The CDR3, as DNA: TGTGCCAGCAGCTGGGGACTAGCGGCTCCAGATACGCAGTATTTT.